These 16 T cell receptor beta chains originate from one sample sequenced in a study of cytomegalovirus exposure and HLA in healthy donors. Measured with immunoSEQ multiplex PCR; TCRdb has only the in-frame clones, and not every one. The data hold 120,000 or so clones, with approximately 89% observed a single time. The sample taken for sequencing was PBMCs. The receptors come from a woman aged 18-29 years in good health and CMV-seronegative.

The V call is TRBV6-4, the J call TRBJ2-1, with 7 bases identical to TRBD1. The V gene end was trimmed by 6 bases and the J gene end by 7 bases; junction bases not matched to a gene: 6. CDR1 MRHNA and CDR2 SNTAGT come from the germline V gene. The CDR3 is made up of 13 amino acids. The CDR3 nucleotides read TGTGCCAGCAGCCTCCAACAGGGGAATGAGCAGTTCTTC. Encoded protein: CASSLQQGNEQFF.

This clone was counted many times. The chain links TRBV19 to TRBJ2-5, with 7 nucleotides matching TRBD1. Germline values: CDR1 LNHDA, CDR2 SQIVND (reference sequence). Trimming cost V 5 bases and J 5 bases; bases outside gene matches: 8. The CDR3 sequence is 14 residues long. CDR3 residues: CASSFGTAAETQYF. CDR3 in DNA: TGTGCCAGTAGTTTCGGGACAGCCGCGGAGACCCAGTACTTC.

CDR3 residues: CASSLVLSGRGDEQYF. In nucleotides, the CDR3 is TGTGCCAGCAGCTTAGTACTTAGCGGGAGAGGCGACGAGCAGTACTTC. The rearrangement links TRBV7-9 to TRBJ2-7; 9 nucleotides agree with TRBD2. The junction had 9 bases not matched to a gene; V was cut back by 1 base and J by 5 bases. CDR1 is SEHNR, CDR2 FQNEAQ, per germline (reference sequence). The CDR3 is made up of 16 amino acids.

The chain has TRBV11-2 and TRBJ1-2; the D is unclear. The CDR3 runs 14 residues. V lost 5 bases to trimming and J lost 5 bases, with 15 bases between them. Germline CDR1 reads SGHAT; CDR2 reads FQNNGV. CDR3 amino acids: CASSPLSRRYGYTF. CDR3 DNA sequence: TGTGCCAGCAGCCCCCTTAGCAGACGATATGGCTACACCTTC.

The V call is TRBV2, the J call TRBJ2-7; TRBD2 agrees at 11 bases. Germline-derived CDR1 and CDR2 are SNHLY and FYNNEI. J was trimmed by 1 base and V by 11 bases; bases with no gene match: 10. This CDR3 has 15 residues. In DNA, the CDR3 is TGTGCCTTAACTCCTAGCGGGGGGCGATCCTACGAGCAGTACTTC. This sequence encodes CALTPSGGRSYEQYF.

The genes are TRBV28 and TRBJ2-3; the match to TRBD1 covers 8 bases. Germline trimming cut 7 bases from V and 4 bases from J; bases unmatched to any gene: 10. The CDR3 is made up of 15 amino acids. Germline V gene data show CDR1 as MDHEN and CDR2 as SYDVKM. This CDR3 is CASTSTGGIPDTQYF. CDR3 coding DNA: TGTGCCAGCACAAGCACAGGGGGGATCCCAGATACGCAGTATTTT. Variable domain in full (rest from reference TRBV28 and TRBJ2-3): DVKVTQSSRYLVKRTGEKVFLECVQDMDHENMFWYRQDPGLGLRLIYFSYDVKMKEKGDIPEGYSVSREKKERFSLILESASTNQTSMYLCASTSTGGIPDTQYFGPGTRLTVL.

This chain links TRBV10-3 with TRBJ1-1; unclear D gene. The CDR3 sequence is 15 residues long. Germline-derived CDR1 and CDR2 are ENHRY and SYGVKD. Trimming removed 3 bases from V and 1 base from J, with 12 bases in between. This CDR3 is CAISDVDGKNTEAFF. The CDR3 DNA sequence: TGTGCCATCAGTGATGTGGACGGGAAGAACACTGAAGCTTTCTTT.

V and J are TRBV18 and TRBJ2-2; 14 bases match TRBD2. This CDR3 contains 17 residues. Trimming took 5 bases from V and 6 from J; bases not matched to a gene: 8. Germline lookup yields CDR1 KGHSH and CDR2 LQKENI. The CDR3 is CASSGTSGRNGAGELFF. The DNA for the CDR3 is TGTGCCAGCTCAGGGACTAGCGGGAGAAACGGAGCCGGGGAGCTGTTTTTT.

The chain recombines TRBV6-5 with TRBJ1-2, with 7 bases matching TRBD1. The CDR3 length is 15 residues. The junction had 6 bases not matched to a gene; V was cut back by 5 bases and J by 0 bases. The germline V gene encodes CDR1 MNHEY and CDR2 SVGAGI. The CDR3 is CASSLQGQANYGYTF. CDR3 nucleotide sequence: TGTGCCAGCAGTCTACAGGGGCAAGCTAACTATGGCTACACCTTC.

This chain joins TRBV5-1 and TRBJ2-1; 11 nucleotides match TRBD2. Germline assignment: CDR1 SGHRS and CDR2 YFSETQ. This CDR3 has 15 residues. Unmatched junction bases numbered 6, after V lost 6 bases and J lost 4 bases. CDR3 residues: CASTPGTSGYNEQFF. In DNA form, the CDR3 reads TGCGCCAGCACCCCCGGGACTAGCGGTTACAATGAGCAGTTCTTC.

The V gene is TRBV4-1, the J gene TRBJ2-3, with a tentative D call TRBD1 (6 bases). The CDR3 is 17 residues long. Trimming removed 0 bases from V and 5 bases from J, with 18 bases in between. The germline V gene has CDR1 MGHRA and CDR2 YSYEKL. The CDR3 DNA sequence: TGCGCCAGCAGCCAAGATAGAGGGTCTTCAGGGGTAGATACGCAGTATTTT. Translating it yields CASSQDRGSSGVDTQYF.

V is TRBV7-2 and J is TRBJ1-2; D gene unclear. This CDR3 comprises 13 residues. Per the germline V gene, CDR1 is SGHTA and CDR2 is FQGNSA. Trimming removed 2 bases at V and 2 bases at J, with 6 bases between. CDR3 nucleotides: TGTGCCAGCAGCTTATCACAGAACTATGGCTACACCTTC. Translating it yields CASSLSQNYGYTF.

The V gene is TRBV28, the J gene TRBJ2-7; 9 bases align to TRBD2. Germline lookup yields CDR1 MDHEN and CDR2 SYDVKM. V lost 6 bases to trimming and J lost 3 bases; unmatched junction nucleotides: 15. The CDR3 runs 17 residues. Here the CDR3 DNA reads TGTGCCAGCAGCGACCTCCGCGGGGGGGGCCAAAACTACGAGCAGTACTTC. Encoded protein: CASSDLRGGGQNYEQYF.

The genes are TRBV25-1 and TRBJ1-1; D may be TRBD1 (5 bases). The CDR3 is made up of 11 amino acids. V was clipped by 8 bases and J by 6 bases, with 10 bases between them. Germline V gene lookup returns CDR1 MGHDK and CDR2 SYGVNS. The CDR3 region is CASAQGPEAFF. The CDR3 bases are TGTGCCAGCGCGCAGGGTCCTGAAGCTTTCTTT.

The chain recombines TRBV28 with TRBJ1-2; possibly TRBD1 for D (6 bases). In germline, CDR1 is MDHEN, CDR2 SYDVKM. The CDR3 runs to 15 residues. Trimming left V 8 bases short and J 10 bases short, with 26 bases between. The chain's CDR3 is CASHGFEGGSFLYTF. For the CDR3, the DNA is TGTGCCAGCCACGGATTCGAAGGGGGTTCCTTCCTCTACACCTTC.

The chain uses TRBV6-1 and TRBJ2-3, with TRBD1 identical over 9 bases. Per germline, CDR1 MNHNS and CDR2 SASEGT. The CDR3 has 15 amino acids. The V segment lost 5 bases and the J segment 6 bases; nucleotides outside the gene matches: 9. The DNA of the CDR3 is TGTGCCAGCAGTACCGTTCGGACAGGGGCCGATACGCAGTATTTT. Its protein is CASSTVRTGADTQYF.